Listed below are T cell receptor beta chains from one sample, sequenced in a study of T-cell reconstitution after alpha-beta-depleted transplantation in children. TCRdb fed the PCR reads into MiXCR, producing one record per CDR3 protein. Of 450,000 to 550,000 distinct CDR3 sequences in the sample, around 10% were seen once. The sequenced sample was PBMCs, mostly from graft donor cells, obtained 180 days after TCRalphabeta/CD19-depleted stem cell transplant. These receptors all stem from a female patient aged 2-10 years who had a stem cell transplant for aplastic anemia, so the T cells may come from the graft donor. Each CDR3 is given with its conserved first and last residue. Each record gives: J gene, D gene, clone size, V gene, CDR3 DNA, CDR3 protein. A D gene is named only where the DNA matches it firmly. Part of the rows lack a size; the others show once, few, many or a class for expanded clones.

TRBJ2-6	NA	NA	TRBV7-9	TGTGCCAGCAGCTTAGCGGGGGAAAGCTCTGGGGCCAACGTCCTGACTTTC	CASSLAGESSGANVLTF
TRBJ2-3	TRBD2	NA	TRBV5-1	TGCGCCAGCAGCGATGGACTAGTTCGAGCTAGCACAGATACGCAGTATTTT	CASSDGLVRASTDTQYF
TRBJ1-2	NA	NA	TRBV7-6	TGTGCCAGCAGCCCCGGACAGCCCAGGAACTATGGCTACACCTTC	CASSPGQPRNYGYTF
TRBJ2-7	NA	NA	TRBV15	TGTGCCACCAGCAGCGTAAGAGGGCAGCAGTACTTC	CATSSVRGQQYF
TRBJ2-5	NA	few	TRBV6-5	TGTGCCAGCAGTTACTCGAGTCCCTTCCAAGAGACCCAGTACTTC	CASSYSSPFQETQYF
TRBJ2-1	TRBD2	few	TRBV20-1	TGCAGTGCTAGAGACGGGACTAGCGGGATATGGAATGAGCAGTTCTTC	CSARDGTSGIWNEQFF
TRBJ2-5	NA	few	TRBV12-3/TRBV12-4	TGTGCCAGCAGCCCACGGACGGTGTTTGGACAAGAGACCCAGTACTTC	CASSPRTVFGQETQYF
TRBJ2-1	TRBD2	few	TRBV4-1	TGCGCCAGCAGCCAATTCGCCCCCTCCACTAGCGGGAGTTCTCATGAGCAGTTCTTC	CASSQFAPSTSGSSHEQFF
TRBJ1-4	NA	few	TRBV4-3	TGCGCCAGCAGCCCGCAGACAGCGGTTAATGAAAAACTGTTTTTT	CASSPQTAVNEKLFF
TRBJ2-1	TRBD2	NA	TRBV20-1	TGCAGTGCTAGTCGCGGGAGGCCGACCTACAATGAGCAGTTCTTC	CSASRGRPTYNEQFF
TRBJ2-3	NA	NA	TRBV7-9	TGTGCCAGCAGCTTAGCTGGCCTTTTCCCGGGAACGCAGTATTTT	CASSLAGLFPGTQYF
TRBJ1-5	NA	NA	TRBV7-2	TGTGCCAGCAGCCCCCTCGGGGGTTATAGCAATCAGCCCCAGCATTTT	CASSPLGGYSNQPQHF
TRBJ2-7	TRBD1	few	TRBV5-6	TGTGCCAGCAGCGCGATCGCCGGGACAGCTTACGAGCAGTACTTC	CASSAIAGTAYEQYF
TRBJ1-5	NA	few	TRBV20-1	TGCAGTGCTAGAGTGGGTACGGCTTCGAGGCCCCAGCATTTT	CSARVGTASRPQHF
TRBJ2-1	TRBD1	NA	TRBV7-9	TGTGCCAGCAGCGGGCTAAGGACAGGGAGCTCCTACAATGAGCAGTTCTTC	CASSGLRTGSSYNEQFF
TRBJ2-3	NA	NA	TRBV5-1	TGCGCCAGCAGCTTGGATGGTCCCCGCTGGAGCACAGATACGCAGTATTTT	CASSLDGPRWSTDTQYF
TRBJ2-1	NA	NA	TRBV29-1	TGCAGCCTCGTGGGGAGCTCCTACAATGAGCAGTTCTTC	CSLVGSSYNEQFF
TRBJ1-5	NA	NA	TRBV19	TGTGCCAGTAGTATTCAGGGCAGCCTGAATCAGCCCCAGCATTTT	CASSIQGSLNQPQHF
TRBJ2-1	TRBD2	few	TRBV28	TGTGCCAGCAGTTTACCAGGACTAGGAAATGAGCAGTTCTTC	CASSLPGLGNEQFF
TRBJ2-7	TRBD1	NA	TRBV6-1	TGTGCCAGCAGTGAAGAGGACAGGGTGATCGGCGAGCAGTACTTC	CASSEEDRVIGEQYF
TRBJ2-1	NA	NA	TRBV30	TGTGCCTGGAGTGGTCTAGTCAACAATGAGCAGTTCTTC	CAWSGLVNNEQFF
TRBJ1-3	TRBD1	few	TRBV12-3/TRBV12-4	TGTGCCAGCGACAGGGAGGCTGGAAACACCATATATTTT	CASDREAGNTIYF
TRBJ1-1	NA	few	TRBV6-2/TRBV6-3	TGTGCCAGCAGAAAAGACAGACCAATGAACACTGAAGCTTTCTTT	CASRKDRPMNTEAFF
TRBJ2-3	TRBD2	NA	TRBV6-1	TGTGCCAGCGCAAACGGGGGGGGTCCCACAGATACGCAGTATTTT	CASANGGGPTDTQYF
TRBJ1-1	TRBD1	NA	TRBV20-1	TGCAGTGCTACGACAGGGGGAAGGACTGAAGCTTTCTTT	CSATTGGRTEAFF
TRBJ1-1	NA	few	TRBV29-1	TGCAGTTTCTCCGGGACTTTGAACACTGAAGCTTTCTTT	CSFSGTLNTEAFF
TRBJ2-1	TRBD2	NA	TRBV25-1	TGTGCCAGCAGCGGAGTAGAACTAGCGGGTTACAATGAGCAGTTCTTC	CASSGVELAGYNEQFF
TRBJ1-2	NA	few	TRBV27	TGTGCCAGCAGTTTTGGATTGGTGGGGCGCCACTATGGCTACACCTTC	CASSFGLVGRHYGYTF
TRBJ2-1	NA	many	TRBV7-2	TGTGCCAGCAGCTTAACTAGAAATGAGCAGTTCTTC	CASSLTRNEQFF
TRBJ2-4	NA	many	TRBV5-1	TGCGCCAGCAGGGGCGCCGGGGTCAAAAACATTCAGTACTTC	CASRGAGVKNIQYF
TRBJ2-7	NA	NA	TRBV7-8	TGTGCCAGCAGCCCGAAGGTTTACGAGCAGTACTTC	CASSPKVYEQYF
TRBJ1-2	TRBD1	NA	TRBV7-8	TGTGCCAGCACCTCCTTGGGCCAGGGGGACTATGGCTACACCTTC	CASTSLGQGDYGYTF
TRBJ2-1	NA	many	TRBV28	TGTGCCAGCGGCTCCTGGGGGGGGGCTGGAGAGCAGTTCTTC	CASGSWGGAGEQFF
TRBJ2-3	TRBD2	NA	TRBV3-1	TGTGCCAGCAGCCAAGGGGTCCTAGCGGGAGCCGCAGATACGCAGTATTTT	CASSQGVLAGAADTQYF
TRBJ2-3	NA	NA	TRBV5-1	TGCGCCAGCAGCTTGGCTTACGGAGGGGTAGCAGATACGCAGTATTTT	CASSLAYGGVADTQYF
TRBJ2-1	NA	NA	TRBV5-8	TGTGCCAGCAGCTTGGACAGAAACAATGAGCAGTTCTTC	CASSLDRNNEQFF
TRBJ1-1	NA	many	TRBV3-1	TGTGCCAGCAGCCCGGGTACGGGCACTGAAGCTTTCTTT	CASSPGTGTEAFF
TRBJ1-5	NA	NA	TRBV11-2	TGTGCCAGCAGCCGGCAAAGCAATCAGCCCCAGCATTTT	CASSRQSNQPQHF
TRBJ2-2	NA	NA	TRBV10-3	TGTGCCATCAGTGGGCCCGGGGAGCTGTTTTTT	CAISGPGELFF
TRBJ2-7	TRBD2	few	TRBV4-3	TGCGCCAGCAGCCAAGACGGGAGGGGCTACGAGCAGTACTTC	CASSQDGRGYEQYF
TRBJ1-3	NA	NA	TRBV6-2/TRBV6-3	TGTGCCAGCAGTTACGACGGGCCCGGAAACACCATATATTTT	CASSYDGPGNTIYF
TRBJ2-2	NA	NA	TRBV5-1	TGCGCCAGCAGCTCATCGACAGGACCCAACACCGGGGAGCTGTTTTTT	CASSSSTGPNTGELFF
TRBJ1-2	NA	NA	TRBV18	TGTGCCAGCTCACCACCAGGAGAATATAACTATGGCTACACCTTC	CASSPPGEYNYGYTF
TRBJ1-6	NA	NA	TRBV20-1	TGCAGTGCTAGGGCAGGACGAAAAAATTCACCCCTCCACTTT	CSARAGRKNSPLHF
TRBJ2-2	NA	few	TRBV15	TGTGCCACCACTAGCGACCCCGGGGAGCTGTTTTTT	CATTSDPGELFF
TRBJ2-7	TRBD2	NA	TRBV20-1	TGCAGTGCTCGAGTTAGCGGGGGCTCCTACGAGCAGTACTTC	CSARVSGGSYEQYF
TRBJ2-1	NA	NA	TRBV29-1	TGCAGCGTTGAAGATCCGGAGGAGCAGTTTTTC	CSVEDPEEQFF
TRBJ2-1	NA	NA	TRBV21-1	TGTGCCAGCAGCAACAACGGGAGGGCTCGGAATGAGCAGTTCTTC	CASSNNGRARNEQFF